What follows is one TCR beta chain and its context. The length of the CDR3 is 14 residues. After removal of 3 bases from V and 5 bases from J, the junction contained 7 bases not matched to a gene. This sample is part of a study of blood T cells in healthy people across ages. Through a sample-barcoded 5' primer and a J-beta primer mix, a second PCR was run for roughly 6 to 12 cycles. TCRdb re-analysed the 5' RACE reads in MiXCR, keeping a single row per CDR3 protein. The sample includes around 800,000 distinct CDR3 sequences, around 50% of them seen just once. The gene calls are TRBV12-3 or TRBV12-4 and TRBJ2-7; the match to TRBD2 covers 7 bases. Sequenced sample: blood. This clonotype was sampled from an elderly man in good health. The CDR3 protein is CASSLAGASDEQYF. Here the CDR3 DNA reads TGTGCCAGCAGTTTGGCGGGAGCTAGCGACGAGCAGTACTTC.